These T cell receptor beta chains were read from a single sample in a study of HIV-infected patients and healthy controls. Each CDR3 protein is one row after TCRdb ran MiXCR on the 5' RACE reads. Here the sample spans over 9,000 distinct CDR3 sequences, around 8.5% being singletons. The sample was blood, taken before antiretroviral therapy. All receptors derive from an adult with HIV infection. The donor label of this sample is uncertain. Each CDR3 is given without its conserved first and last residue.

TRBV7-8	TRBJ2-7	ASSSLGQIGDYEQY
TRBV11-3	TRBJ2-1	ASSLVLAGPSYNEQF
TRBV15	TRBJ2-1	ATSSVAGPYNEQF
TRBV7-9	TRBJ1-1	ASSLSGPNTEAF
TRBV28	TRBJ1-3	ASSLPGPSGNTIY
TRBV6-1	TRBJ2-7	ASSVPAGGSYEQY
TRBV4-2	TRBJ1-1	ASSQVRGIGF
TRBV7-6	TRBJ2-3	ASSSSTDTQY
TRBV28	TRBJ2-3	ASSRTSGRNTQY
TRBV11-2	TRBJ2-3	ASSLGRATDTQY
TRBV7-8	TRBJ2-3	ASSNRDVDEDTQY
TRBV7-9	TRBJ2-3	ASTLGSGNTDTQY
TRBV6-5	TRBJ2-7	ASSRYGTGAYEQY
TRBV7-9	TRBJ2-5	ASSPYGTSGQETQY
TRBV29-1	TRBJ2-5	SVALKEETQY
TRBV28	TRBJ2-3	ASPGRAADTQY
TRBV7-9	TRBJ2-1	ASHELAGRPEQF
TRBV7-6	TRBJ2-3	ASSKAGGTDTQY
TRBV12-3/TRBV12-4	TRBJ1-6	ASTMDLAGSPLH
TRBV7-8	TRBJ1-1	ASSQGPNTEAF
TRBV29-1	TRBJ1-1	SVSDRMNTEAF
TRBV3-1	TRBJ1-1	ASSQGTRGNTEAF
TRBV29-1	TRBJ2-2	SVGITGTGELF
TRBV10-3	TRBJ2-4	ATSGQKNIQY
TRBV27	TRBJ2-3	ASSLAAGDTQY
TRBV11-2	TRBJ2-6	ASSHGQGVSGANVLT
TRBV9	TRBJ2-7	ASSVGQMPYEQY
TRBV4-1	TRBJ1-2	ASSQADRGRNYGYT
TRBV4-1	TRBJ2-2	ASSGQGMDGELF
TRBV28	TRBJ2-5	ASSFHSGRAQETQY
TRBV4-2	TRBJ2-1	ASSQGLAGSPFLANEQF
TRBV20-1	TRBJ2-3	SARDPFDRVTDTQY
TRBV28	TRBJ2-1	ASSLLSRDRGNEQF
TRBV29-1	TRBJ2-3	SVRSLADTQY
TRBV5-4	TRBJ2-7	ASSLDPPGLNMYEQY
TRBV19	TRBJ2-3	ASRKLRDSDTQY
TRBV29-1	TRBJ2-1	SGGSGFTYNEQF
TRBV7-2	TRBJ1-2	ASSLVAGIYGYT
TRBV12-3/TRBV12-4	TRBJ1-1	ASSTAQHRENTEAF
TRBV10-1	TRBJ2-5	ASSDDRDSQETQY
TRBV5-1	TRBJ2-3	ASSWGGAGTDTQY
TRBV2	TRBJ2-5	ASSGVDQETQY
TRBV3-1	TRBJ2-1	ASSRDPSSYNEQF
TRBV13	TRBJ2-2	ASSRGVTGELF
TRBV12-3/TRBV12-4	TRBJ2-3	ASSMRQLPADTQY
TRBV7-8	TRBJ1-5	ASSSVRSGDYSNQPQH
TRBV5-1	TRBJ1-5	ASSPGEVSNQPQH
TRBV29-1	TRBJ1-1	SVGQNKNTEAF
TRBV3-1	TRBJ2-1	ASSQVGSPGGYNEQF
TRBV5-1	TRBJ2-5	ASSLGLGAGTQETQY